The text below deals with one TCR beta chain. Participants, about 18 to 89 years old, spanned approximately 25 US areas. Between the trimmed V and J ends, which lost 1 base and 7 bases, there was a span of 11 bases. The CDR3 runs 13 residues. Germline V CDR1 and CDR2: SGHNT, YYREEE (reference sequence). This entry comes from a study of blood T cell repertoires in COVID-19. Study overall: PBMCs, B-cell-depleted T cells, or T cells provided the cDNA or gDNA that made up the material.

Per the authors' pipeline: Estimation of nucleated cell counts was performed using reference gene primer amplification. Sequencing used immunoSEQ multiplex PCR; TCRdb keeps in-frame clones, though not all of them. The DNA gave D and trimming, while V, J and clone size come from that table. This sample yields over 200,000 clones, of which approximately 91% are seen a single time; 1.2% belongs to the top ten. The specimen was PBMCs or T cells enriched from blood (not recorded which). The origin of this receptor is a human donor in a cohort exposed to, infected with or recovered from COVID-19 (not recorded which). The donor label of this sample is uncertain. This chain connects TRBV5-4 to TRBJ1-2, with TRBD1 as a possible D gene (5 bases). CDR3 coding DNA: TGTGCCAGCAGCTTGACCCTCAGGGCTGGCTACACCTTC. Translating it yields CASSLTLRAGYTF. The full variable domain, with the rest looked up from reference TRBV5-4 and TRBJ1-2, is ETGVTQSPTHLIKTRGQQVTLRCSSQSGHNTVSWYQQALGQGPQFIFQYYREEENGRGNFPPRFSGLQFPNYSSELNVNALELDDSALYLCASSLTLRAGYTFGSGTRLTVV.